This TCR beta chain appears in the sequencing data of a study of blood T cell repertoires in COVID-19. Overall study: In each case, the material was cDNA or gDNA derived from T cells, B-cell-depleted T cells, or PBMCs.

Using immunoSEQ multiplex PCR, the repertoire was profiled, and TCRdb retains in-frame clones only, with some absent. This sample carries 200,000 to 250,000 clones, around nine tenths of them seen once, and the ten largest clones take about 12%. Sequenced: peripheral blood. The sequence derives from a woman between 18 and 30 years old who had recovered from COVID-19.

The CDR3 sequence: CASRGQGWGNWDEKLFF. CDR3 nucleotide sequence: TGTGCCAGCAGAGGACAGGGTTGGGGAAACTGGGATGAAAAACTGTTTTTT. The chain recombines TRBV25-1 with TRBJ1-4; 8 bases agree with TRBD1. Trimming took 6 bases from V and 6 from J; bases not matched to a gene: 15. The CDR3 sequence is 17 residues long. Germline-derived CDR1 and CDR2 are MGHDK and SYGVNS.